Presented here are 17 T cell receptor beta chains from one specimen sequenced in a study of cytomegalovirus exposure and HLA in healthy donors (dated by TCRdb to about 2017). Receptor libraries were prepared by the immunoSEQ multiplex PCR assay. The multiplex PCR relied on a mix of 60 forward primers for TCR Vbeta segments and 13 reverse primers for TCR Jbeta segments. What TCRdb holds here is the immuneACCESS table cut down to in-frame rearrangements. Part of the clones is not present; checked against another copy, under half of the missing clones reflect an unresolved V gene, and the others are unexplained. The sample's table lists a count of roughly 50,000 clones. The ten largest clones represent 6% to 7% of the sample. The specimen was PBMCs. All receptors derive from a woman in her thirties or forties in good health and CMV-seronegative.

The chain combines TRBV2 with TRBJ2-5, with 10 bases that match TRBD1. J lost 4 bases, V lost 5 bases, and 7 bases had no gene match. The CDR3 loop spans 15 amino acids. Germline-derived CDR1 and CDR2 are SNHLY and FYNNEI. CDR3 loop: CASSPRDRGRETQYF. The CDR3 region has the DNA TGTGCCAGCAGTCCCCGGGACAGGGGTAGAGAGACCCAGTACTTC.

J is TRBJ1-2 and V is TRBV30; D is unclear. CDR1 is GTSNPN, CDR2 SVGIG, per germline (reference sequence). This CDR3 comprises 14 residues. V lost 2 bases, J lost 0 bases, and 10 bases lay in between. CDR3 region: CAWSPDSANYGYTF. DNA for the CDR3: TGTGCCTGGAGTCCTGACTCGGCTAACTATGGCTACACCTTC. Variable domain in full (rest from reference TRBV30 and TRBJ1-2): SQTIHQWPATLVQPVGSPLSLECTVEGTSNPNLYWYRQAAGRGLQLLFYSVGIGQISSEVPQNLSASRPQDRQFILSSKKLLLSDSGFYLCAWSPDSANYGYTFGSGTRLTVV.

The chain is built from TRBV7-2 and TRBJ2-7; TRBD2 matches at 13 bases. CDR1 and CDR2 (germline): SGHTA, FQGNSA. Trimming cost V 5 bases and J 0 bases; bases outside gene matches: 13. The CDR3 loop spans 19 amino acids. The CDR3, as DNA: TGTGCCAGCAGCCCACGAGTACTAGCGGGAGGGCCTAACTCCTACGAGCAGTACTTC. It specifies CASSPRVLAGGPNSYEQYF. Combining the CDR3 with reference TRBV7-2 and TRBJ2-7 gives the whole variable domain GAGVSQSPSNKVTEKGKDVELRCDPISGHTALYWYRQSLGQGLEFLIYFQGNSAPDKSGLPSDRFSAERTGGSVSTLTIQRTQQEDSAVYLCASSPRVLAGGPNSYEQYFGPGTRLTVT.

The rearrangement links TRBV28 to TRBJ1-4; 8 nucleotides line up with TRBD1. There are 14 residues in the CDR3. V shed 5 bases, J shed 6 bases, and the junction held 5 bases outside the gene matches. The germline gives CDR1 MDHEN, CDR2 SYDVKM. The CDR3 loop reads CASSPGQGDEKLFF. The CDR3 DNA follows: TGTGCCAGCAGTCCCGGACAGGGTGATGAAAAACTGTTTTTT.

The chain combines TRBV7-2 with TRBJ1-5; maybe TRBD1 (5 bases). The germline V gene encodes CDR1 SGHTA and CDR2 FQGNSA. The CDR3 consists of 15 residues. V dropped 1 base and J dropped 3 bases, with 10 bases sitting between them. In DNA form, the CDR3 reads TGTGCCAGCAGCTTAGTTCAGGGCCCCAATCAGCCCCAGCATTTT. Protein: CASSLVQGPNQPQHF.

The V call is TRBV19, the J call TRBJ1-2; perhaps TRBD1 as D (6 bases). Trimming cost V 1 base and J 4 bases, with 16 bases left between them. Germline CDR1 and CDR2: LNHDA and SQIVND (reference sequence). The CDR3 is 16 residues long. DNA for the CDR3: TGTGCCAGTAGTATAGTCTCCGGGACACCAGCCTATGGCTACACCTTC. Protein product: CASSIVSGTPAYGYTF.

This sequence joins TRBV21-1 and TRBJ1-2; TRBD1 is the table's D call, not checked against the DNA. TRBV21-1 is flagged as a pseudogene. The CDR3 consists of 16 residues. The CDR3 nucleotides are TGTGCCAGCAGCAAAAGGGGGCGGGTGCCCCGTGTGGGCTACACCTTC. Protein: CASSKRGRVPRVGYTF.

The chain employs TRBV10-3 and TRBJ2-6, with 8 bases fitting TRBD1. The CDR3 runs to 17 residues. In germline, CDR1 is ENHRY, CDR2 SYGVKD. J was trimmed by 2 bases and V by 4 bases; bases with no gene match: 7. In nucleotides, the CDR3 is TGTGCCATCAGTGCTATCGGACAGGGAACTGGGGCCAACGTCCTGACTTTC. Its protein product is CAISAIGQGTGANVLTF.

The rearrangement joins TRBV4-1 to TRBJ1-1; TRBD1 might be the D (5 bases). The CDR3 spans 15 residues. V lost 0 bases and J lost 5, with 13 bases in between. The germline V gene has CDR1 MGHRA and CDR2 YSYEKL. The CDR3 loop is CASSQERGDRTEAFF. CDR3 nucleotide sequence: TGCGCCAGCAGCCAAGAGCGGGGGGATCGGACTGAAGCTTTCTTT.

This rearrangement joins TRBV7-2 to TRBJ2-2; no clear D gene. The V end lost 5 bases, the J end lost 3 bases, and 4 bases lay between the germline ends. The CDR3 covers 12 residues. CDR1 and CDR2 from the germline V gene are SGHTA and FQGNSA. CDR3 DNA: TGTGCCAGCAGCCTCTACACCGGGGAGCTGTTTTTT. This gives the protein CASSLYTGELFF. Complete variable domain (other parts from reference TRBV7-2 and TRBJ2-2): GAGVSQSPSNKVTEKGKDVELRCDPISGHTALYWYRQSLGQGLEFLIYFQGNSAPDKSGLPSDRFSAERTGGSVSTLTIQRTQQEDSAVYLCASSLYTGELFFGEGSRLTVL.

V usage is TRBV4-3 and J usage is TRBJ1-1; D possibly corresponds to TRBD1 (5 bases). The CDR3 contains 15 residues. The germline gives CDR1 LGHNA, CDR2 YSLEER. V was trimmed by 0 bases and J by 3 bases, leaving 11 bases between them. The CDR3 is CASSQDPGGDTEAFF. CDR3 nucleotide sequence: TGCGCCAGCAGCCAAGATCCGGGGGGGGACACTGAAGCTTTCTTT.

The chain carries TRBV5-1 and TRBJ1-5; TRBD1 aligns across 8 bases. With V trimmed by 4 bases and J by 5 bases, 8 bases remained unmatched. Germline CDR1 and CDR2: SGHRS and YFSETQ. There are 15 residues in the CDR3. CDR3 sequence (DNA): TGCGCCAGCAGCACAGGACAGGGAGTGGATCAGCCCCAGCATTTT. Its protein product is CASSTGQGVDQPQHF.

This chain connects TRBV19 to TRBJ1-5; possibly TRBD1 for D (6 bases). This CDR3 has 14 residues. The V gene's germline CDR1 is LNHDA and CDR2 SQIVND (reference sequence). V lost 5 bases and J 7 bases, leaving 15 bases between the germline ends. The CDR3: CASSLRQEVQPQHF. In nucleotides, the CDR3 is TGTGCCAGTAGTTTAAGACAGGAGGTGCAGCCCCAGCATTTT.

The CDR3: CAITVGPTGGHGEQYF. The CDR3 DNA reads TGTGCCATCACCGTGGGTCCGACGGGAGGGCATGGCGAGCAGTACTTC. The rearrangement joins TRBV10-3 to TRBJ2-7, with 8 bases matching TRBD2. V lost 7 bases to trimming and J lost 6 bases; unmatched junction nucleotides: 17. Germline lookup yields CDR1 ENHRY and CDR2 SYGVKD. This CDR3 is built from 16 residues.

This rearrangement joins TRBV6-5 to TRBJ2-7, with a possible D match to TRBD1 (5 bases). Germline lookup yields CDR1 MNHEY and CDR2 SVGAGI. V lost 7 bases and J lost 2, with 12 bases in between. The CDR3 sequence is 13 residues long. CDR3 coding DNA: TGTGCCAGCAAAGCAGGGTACACCTACGAGCAGTACTTC. The encoded protein is CASKAGYTYEQYF.

DNA of the CDR3: TGTGCCAGCAGCTGGGGGGTAAGATATAATTCACCCCTCCACTTT. Residues: CASSWGVRYNSPLHF. The chain combines TRBV5-6 with TRBJ1-6; tentatively, D is TRBD1 (5 bases). CDR1 and CDR2 from the germline V gene are SGHDT and YYEEEE. V was shortened by 3 bases and J by 4 bases, with 11 bases between the two germline ends. This CDR3 has 15 amino acids.

The CDR3 coding sequence is TGTGCCAGCAGCTTAAGTCTAGCGGGAGCTCCAGGCGATGAGCAGTTCTTC. Translated: CASSLSLAGAPGDEQFF. This chain links TRBV7-7 with TRBJ2-1, with 10 bases that match TRBD2. This CDR3 spans 17 amino acids. V was clipped by 2 bases and J by 8 bases; unmatched bases: 12. Per germline, CDR1 SSHAT and CDR2 FNYEAQ (reference sequence). The variable domain in full, with the rest retrieved from reference TRBV7-7 and TRBJ2-1, is GAGVSQSPRYKVTKRGQDVTLRCDPISSHATLYWYQQALGQGPEFLTYFNYEAQPDKSGLPSDRFSAERPEGSISTLTIQRTEQRDSAMYRCASSLSLAGAPGDEQFFGPGTRLTVL.